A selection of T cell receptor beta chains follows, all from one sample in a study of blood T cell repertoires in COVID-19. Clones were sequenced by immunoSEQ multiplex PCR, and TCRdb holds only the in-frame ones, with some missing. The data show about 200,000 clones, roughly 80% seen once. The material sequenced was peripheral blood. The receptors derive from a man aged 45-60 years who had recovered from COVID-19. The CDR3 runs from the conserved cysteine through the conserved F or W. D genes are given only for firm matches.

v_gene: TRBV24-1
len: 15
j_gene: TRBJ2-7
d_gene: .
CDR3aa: CATSDFDRRDYEQYF

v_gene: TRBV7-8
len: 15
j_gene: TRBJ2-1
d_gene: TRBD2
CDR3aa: CASSREGTSMTGQFF

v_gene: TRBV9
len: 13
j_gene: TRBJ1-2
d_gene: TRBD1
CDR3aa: CASSDTGGYGYTF

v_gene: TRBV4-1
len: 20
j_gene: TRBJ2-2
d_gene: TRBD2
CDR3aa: CASSRTGLAGGSINTGELFF

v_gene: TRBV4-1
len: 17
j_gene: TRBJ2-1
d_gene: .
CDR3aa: CASSQGRLVGSYNEQFF

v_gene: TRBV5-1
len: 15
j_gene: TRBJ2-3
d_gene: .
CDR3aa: CASSLAPGAGDTQYF

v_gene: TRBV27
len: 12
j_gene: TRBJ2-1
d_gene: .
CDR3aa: CASSLVHGEQFF

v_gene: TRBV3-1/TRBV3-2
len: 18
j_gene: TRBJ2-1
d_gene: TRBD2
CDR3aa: CASSQNTSTSEFTDEQFF

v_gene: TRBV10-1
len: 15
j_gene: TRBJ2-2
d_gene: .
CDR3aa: CASPRRDPLTGELFF

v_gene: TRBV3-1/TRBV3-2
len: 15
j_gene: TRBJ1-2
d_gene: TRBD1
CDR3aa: CASSQGRQGVDGYTF

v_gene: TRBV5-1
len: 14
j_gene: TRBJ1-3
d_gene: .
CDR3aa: CASRSTVSGNTIYF

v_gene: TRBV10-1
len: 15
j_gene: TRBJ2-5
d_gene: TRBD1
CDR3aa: CASSDSDRGQETQYF

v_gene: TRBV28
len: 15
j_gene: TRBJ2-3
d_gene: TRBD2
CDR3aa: CASAQAGGGTDTQYF

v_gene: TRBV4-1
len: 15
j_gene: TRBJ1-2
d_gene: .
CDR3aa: CASSQQQESNYGYTF

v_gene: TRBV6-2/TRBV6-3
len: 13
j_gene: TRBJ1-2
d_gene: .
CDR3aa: CASSYSIGEGRTF

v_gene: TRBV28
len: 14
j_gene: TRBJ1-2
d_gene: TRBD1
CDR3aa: CASSLIGGAGGYTF

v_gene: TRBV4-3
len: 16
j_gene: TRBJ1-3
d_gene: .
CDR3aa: CASSHLSQVSGNTIYF

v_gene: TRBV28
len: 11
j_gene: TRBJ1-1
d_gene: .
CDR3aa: CASRRVSEAFF

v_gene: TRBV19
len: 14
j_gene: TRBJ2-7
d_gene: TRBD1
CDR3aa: CASRRALGQYEQYF

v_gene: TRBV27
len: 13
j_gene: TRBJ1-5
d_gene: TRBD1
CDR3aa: CASSPDRSGAQHF

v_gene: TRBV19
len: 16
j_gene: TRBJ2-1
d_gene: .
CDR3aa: CASTLRSGTIYNEQFF

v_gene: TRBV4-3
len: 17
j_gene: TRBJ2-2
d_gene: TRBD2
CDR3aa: CASSQAPSGSNTGELFF

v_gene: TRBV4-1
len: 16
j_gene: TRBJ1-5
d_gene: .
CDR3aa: CASSQDYNRPRLTQHF

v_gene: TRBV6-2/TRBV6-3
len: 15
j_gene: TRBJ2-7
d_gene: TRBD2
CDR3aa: CASSPAGLADYEQYF

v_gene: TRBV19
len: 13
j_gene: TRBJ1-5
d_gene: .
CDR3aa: CASSFEDSQPQHF

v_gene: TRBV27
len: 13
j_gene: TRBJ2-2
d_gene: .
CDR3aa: CASSPQSTGELFF

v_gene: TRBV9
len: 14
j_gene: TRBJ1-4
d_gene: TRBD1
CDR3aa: CASSKTGTGKELFF

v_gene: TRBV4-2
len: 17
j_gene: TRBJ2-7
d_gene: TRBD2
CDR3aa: CASSQGTGTSGTYEQYF

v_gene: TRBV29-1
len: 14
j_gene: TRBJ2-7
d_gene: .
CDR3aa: CSVRLQGGRSEQYF

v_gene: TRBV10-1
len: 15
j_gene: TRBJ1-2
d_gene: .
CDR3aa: CASSERRGYSRGYTF

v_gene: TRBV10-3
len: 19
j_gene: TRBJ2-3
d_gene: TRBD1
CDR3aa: CAISRQGASGEERTDTQYF

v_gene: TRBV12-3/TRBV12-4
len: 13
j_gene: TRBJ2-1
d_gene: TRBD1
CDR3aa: CASSFGQGIEQFF

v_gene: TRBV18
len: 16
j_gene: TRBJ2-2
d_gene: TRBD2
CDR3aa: CASSPPQSGKGGELFF

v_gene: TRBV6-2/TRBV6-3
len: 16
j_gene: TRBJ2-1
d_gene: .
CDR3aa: CASSAPLAGQGNEQFF

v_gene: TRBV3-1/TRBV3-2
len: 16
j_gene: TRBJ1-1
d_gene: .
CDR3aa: CASSQETGNLDTEAFF

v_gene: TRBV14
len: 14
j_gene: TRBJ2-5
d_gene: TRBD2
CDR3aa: CASSRLAGAETQYF

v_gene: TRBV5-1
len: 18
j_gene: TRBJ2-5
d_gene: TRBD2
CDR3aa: CASSLGLAGVKSQETQYF

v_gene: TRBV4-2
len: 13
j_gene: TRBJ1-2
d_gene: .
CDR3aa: CASSERVVDDYTF

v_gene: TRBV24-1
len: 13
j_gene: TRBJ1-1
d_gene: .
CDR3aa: CATRRQVNTEAFF

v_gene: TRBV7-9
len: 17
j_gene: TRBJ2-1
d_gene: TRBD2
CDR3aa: CASSSPPRGGSYNEQFF

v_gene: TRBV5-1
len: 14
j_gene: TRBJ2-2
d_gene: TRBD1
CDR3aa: CASSLVQGARELFF